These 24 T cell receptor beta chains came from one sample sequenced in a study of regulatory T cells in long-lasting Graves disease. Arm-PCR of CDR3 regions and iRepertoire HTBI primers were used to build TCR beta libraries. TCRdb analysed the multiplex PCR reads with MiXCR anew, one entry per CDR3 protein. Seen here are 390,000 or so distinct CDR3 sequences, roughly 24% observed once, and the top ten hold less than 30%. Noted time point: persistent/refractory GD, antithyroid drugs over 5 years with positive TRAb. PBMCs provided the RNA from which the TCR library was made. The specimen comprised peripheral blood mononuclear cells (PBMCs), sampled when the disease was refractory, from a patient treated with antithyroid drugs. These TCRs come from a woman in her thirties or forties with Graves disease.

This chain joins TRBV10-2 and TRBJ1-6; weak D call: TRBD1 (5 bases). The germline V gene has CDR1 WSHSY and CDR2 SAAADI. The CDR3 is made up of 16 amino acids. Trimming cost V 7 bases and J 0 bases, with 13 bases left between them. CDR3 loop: CASTQAGSSYNSPLHF. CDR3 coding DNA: TGCGCCAGCACGCAGGCAGGGAGCTCCTATAATTCACCCCTCCACTTT.

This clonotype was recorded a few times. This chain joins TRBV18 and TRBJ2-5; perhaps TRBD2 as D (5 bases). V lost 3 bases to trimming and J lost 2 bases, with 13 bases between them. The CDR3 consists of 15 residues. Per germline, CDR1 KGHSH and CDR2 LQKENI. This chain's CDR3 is CASSPTKQRQETQYF. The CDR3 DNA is TGTGCCAGCTCACCGACTAAACAGAGGCAAGAGACCCAGTACTTC.

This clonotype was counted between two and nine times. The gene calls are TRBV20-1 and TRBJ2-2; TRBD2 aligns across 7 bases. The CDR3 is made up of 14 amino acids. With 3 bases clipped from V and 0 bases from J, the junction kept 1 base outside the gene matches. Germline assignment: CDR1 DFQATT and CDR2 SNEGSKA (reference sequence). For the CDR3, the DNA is TGCAGTGCTAGTCTAGCGGCGAACACCGGGGAGCTGTTTTTT. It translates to CSASLAANTGELFF.

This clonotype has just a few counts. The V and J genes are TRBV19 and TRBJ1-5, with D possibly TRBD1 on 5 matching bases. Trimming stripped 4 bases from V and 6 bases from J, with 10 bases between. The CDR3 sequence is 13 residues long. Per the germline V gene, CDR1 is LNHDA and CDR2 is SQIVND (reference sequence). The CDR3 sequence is CASSTGEGQPQHF. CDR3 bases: TGTGCCAGTAGTACGGGGGAGGGTCAGCCCCAGCATTTT. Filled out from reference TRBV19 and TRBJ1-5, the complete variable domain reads DGGITQSPKYLFRKEGQNVTLSCEQNLNHDAMYWYRQDPGQGLRLIYYSQIVNDFQKGDIAEGYSVSREKKESFPLTVTSAQKNPTAFYLCASSTGEGQPQHFGDGTRLSIL.

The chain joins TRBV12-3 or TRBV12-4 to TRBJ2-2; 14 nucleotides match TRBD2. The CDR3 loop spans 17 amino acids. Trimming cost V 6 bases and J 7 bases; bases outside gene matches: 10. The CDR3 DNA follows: TGTGCCAGCAGACCCAGACTAGCGGGAGGGTCCGGCGGGGAGCTGTTTTTT. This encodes CASRPRLAGGSGGELFF.

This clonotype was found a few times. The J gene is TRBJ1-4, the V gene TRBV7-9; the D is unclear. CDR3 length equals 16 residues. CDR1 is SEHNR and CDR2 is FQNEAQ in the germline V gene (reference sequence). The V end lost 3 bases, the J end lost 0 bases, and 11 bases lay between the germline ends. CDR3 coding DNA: TGTGCCAGCAGCTTTGGAACGGGCTCAACTAATGAAAAACTGTTTTTT. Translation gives CASSFGTGSTNEKLFF.

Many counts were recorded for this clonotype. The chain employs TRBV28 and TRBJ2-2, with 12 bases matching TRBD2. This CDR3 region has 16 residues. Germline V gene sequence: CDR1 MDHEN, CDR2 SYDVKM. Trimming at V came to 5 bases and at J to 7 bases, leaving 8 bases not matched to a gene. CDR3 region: CASSVRLAGVLGELFF. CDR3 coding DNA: TGTGCCAGCAGTGTACGACTAGCGGGAGTTCTCGGGGAGCTGTTTTTT.

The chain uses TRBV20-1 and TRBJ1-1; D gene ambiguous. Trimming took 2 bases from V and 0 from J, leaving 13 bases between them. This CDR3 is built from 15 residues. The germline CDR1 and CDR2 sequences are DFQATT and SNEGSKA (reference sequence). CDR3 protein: CSARLGAIMNTEAFF. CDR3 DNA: TGCAGTGCTAGATTGGGCGCTATCATGAACACTGAAGCTTTCTTT.

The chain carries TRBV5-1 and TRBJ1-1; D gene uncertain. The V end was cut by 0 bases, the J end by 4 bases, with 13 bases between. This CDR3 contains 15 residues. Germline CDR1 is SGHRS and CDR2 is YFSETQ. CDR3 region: CASSLEPVVGTEAFF. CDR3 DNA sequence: TGCGCCAGCAGCTTGGAGCCTGTCGTGGGCACTGAAGCTTTCTTT.

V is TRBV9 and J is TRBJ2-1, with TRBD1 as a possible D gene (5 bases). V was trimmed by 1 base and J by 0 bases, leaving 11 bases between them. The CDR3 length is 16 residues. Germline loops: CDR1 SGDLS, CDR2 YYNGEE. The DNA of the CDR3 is TGTGCCAGCAGCGTAACAGGTGATCGCTCCTACAATGAGCAGTTCTTC. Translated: CASSVTGDRSYNEQFF.

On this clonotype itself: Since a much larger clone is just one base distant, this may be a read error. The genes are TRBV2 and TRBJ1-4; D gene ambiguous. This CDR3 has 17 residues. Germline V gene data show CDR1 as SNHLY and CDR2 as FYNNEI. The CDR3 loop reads CTSSEWELDATNEKLFF. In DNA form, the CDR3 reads TGTACCAGCAGTGAATGGGAACTGGATGCAACTAATGAAAAACTGTTTTTT. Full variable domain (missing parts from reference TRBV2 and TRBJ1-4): EPEVTQTPSHQVTQMGQEVILRCVPISNHLYFYWYRQILGQKVEFLVSFYNNEISEKSEIFDDQFSVERPDGSNFTLKIRSTKLEDSAMYFCTSSEWELDATNEKLFFGSGTQLSVL.

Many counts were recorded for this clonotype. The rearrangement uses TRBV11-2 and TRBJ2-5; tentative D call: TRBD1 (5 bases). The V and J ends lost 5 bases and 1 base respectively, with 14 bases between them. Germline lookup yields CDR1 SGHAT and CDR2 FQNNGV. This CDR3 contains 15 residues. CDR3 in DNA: TGTGCCAGCAGCCCCCAGGGTTGGGCCCAAGAGACCCAGTACTTC. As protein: CASSPQGWAQETQYF.

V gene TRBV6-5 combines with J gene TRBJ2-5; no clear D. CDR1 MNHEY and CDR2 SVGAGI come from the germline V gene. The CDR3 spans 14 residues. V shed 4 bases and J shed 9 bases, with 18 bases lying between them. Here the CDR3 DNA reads TGTGCCAGCAGTTCTGGCACCCGATACGAGGCCCAGTACTTC. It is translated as CASSSGTRYEAQYF.

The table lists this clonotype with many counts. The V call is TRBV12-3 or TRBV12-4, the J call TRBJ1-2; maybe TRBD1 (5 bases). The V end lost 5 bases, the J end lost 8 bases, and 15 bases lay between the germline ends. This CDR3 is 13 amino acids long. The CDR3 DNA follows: TGTGCCAGCAGTCCCCAATCCTACAGGGGCTACACCTTC. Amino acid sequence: CASSPQSYRGYTF.

The CDR3: CASSPTGIGYQETQYF. DNA for the CDR3: TGTGCCAGCAGCCCGACAGGGATCGGGTACCAAGAGACCCAGTACTTC. This chain connects TRBV7-9 to TRBJ2-5; 7 nucleotides line up with TRBD1. CDR1 is SEHNR and CDR2 is FQNEAQ in the germline V gene (reference sequence). J lost 0 bases, V lost 5 bases, and 9 bases had no gene match. This CDR3 is 16 amino acids long. Supplemented by reference TRBV7-9 and TRBJ2-5, the full variable domain reads DTGVSQNPRHKITKRGQNVTFRCDPISEHNRLYWYRQTLGQGPEFLTYFQNEAQLEKSRLLSDRFSAERPKGSFSTLEIQRTEQGDSAMYLCASSPTGIGYQETQYFGPGTRLLVL.

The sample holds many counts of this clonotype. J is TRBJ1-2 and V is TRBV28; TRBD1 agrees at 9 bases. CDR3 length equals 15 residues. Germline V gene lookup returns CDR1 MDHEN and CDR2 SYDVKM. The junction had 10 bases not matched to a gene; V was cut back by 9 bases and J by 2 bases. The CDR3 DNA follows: TGTGCCAGTTTAAGTCCCGGGACAGGGAACTATGGCTACACCTTC. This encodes CASLSPGTGNYGYTF.

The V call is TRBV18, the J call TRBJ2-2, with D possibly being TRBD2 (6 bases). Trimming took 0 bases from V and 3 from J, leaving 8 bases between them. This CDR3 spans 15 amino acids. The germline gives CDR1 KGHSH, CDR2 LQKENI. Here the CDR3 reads CASSPPREHTGELFF. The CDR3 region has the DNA TGTGCCAGCTCACCACCACGGGAGCACACCGGGGAGCTGTTTTTT.

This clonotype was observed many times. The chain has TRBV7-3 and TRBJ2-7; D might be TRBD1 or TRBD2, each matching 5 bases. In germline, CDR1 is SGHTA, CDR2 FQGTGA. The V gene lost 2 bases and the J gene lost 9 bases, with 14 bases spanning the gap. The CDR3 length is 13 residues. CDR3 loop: CASSLEGFGVQYF. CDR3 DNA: TGTGCCAGCAGCTTAGAGGGGTTCGGGGTGCAGTACTTC.

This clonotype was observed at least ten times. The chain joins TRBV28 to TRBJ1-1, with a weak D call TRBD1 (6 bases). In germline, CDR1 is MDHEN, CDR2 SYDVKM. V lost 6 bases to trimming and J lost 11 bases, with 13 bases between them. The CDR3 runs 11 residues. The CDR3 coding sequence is TGTGCCAGCAGGGCTACAGGGAATGCTTTCTTT. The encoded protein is CASRATGNAFF.

The CDR3 DNA reads TGCAGCGCCTTCGATACGAACACCGGGGAGCTGTTTTTT. Translated, it gives CSAFDTNTGELFF. The chain combines TRBV29-1 with TRBJ2-2; D gene uncertain. V shed 7 bases and J shed 0 bases, with 9 bases lying between them. The germline V gene has CDR1 SQVTM and CDR2 ANQGSEA. CDR3 length equals 13 residues.

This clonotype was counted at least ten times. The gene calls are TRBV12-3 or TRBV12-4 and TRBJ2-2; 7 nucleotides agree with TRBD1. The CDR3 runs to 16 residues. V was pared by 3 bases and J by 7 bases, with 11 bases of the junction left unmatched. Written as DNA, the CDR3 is TGTGCCAGCAGTTTGGCAACAGGGGCAACAGGCGGGGAGCTGTTTTTT. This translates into CASSLATGATGGELFF.

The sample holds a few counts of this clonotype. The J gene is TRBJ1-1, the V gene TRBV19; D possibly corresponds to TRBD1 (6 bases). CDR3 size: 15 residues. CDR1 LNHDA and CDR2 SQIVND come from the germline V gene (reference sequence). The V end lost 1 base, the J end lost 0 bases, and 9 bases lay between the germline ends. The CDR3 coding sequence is TGTGCCAGTAGTATAGGGGCAGGGGTGAACACTGAAGCTTTCTTT. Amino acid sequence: CASSIGAGVNTEAFF.

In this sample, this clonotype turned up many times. CDR3 in amino acids: CASSLGQIQYF. CDR3 sequence (DNA): TGTGCCAGCAGCTTAGGACAAATTCAGTACTTC. The chain uses TRBV2 and TRBJ2-4; D may be TRBD1 (5 bases). V lost 6 bases and J 10 bases, leaving 10 bases between the germline ends. From germline, CDR1 is SNHLY and CDR2 FYNNEI. The CDR3 is 11 amino acids.

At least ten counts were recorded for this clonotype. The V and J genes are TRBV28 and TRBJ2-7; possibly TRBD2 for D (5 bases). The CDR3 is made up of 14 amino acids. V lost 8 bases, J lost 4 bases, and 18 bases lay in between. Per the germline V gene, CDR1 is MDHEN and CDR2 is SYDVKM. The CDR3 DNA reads TGTGCCAGCCAGTCACTAGATAAACCGTACGAGCAGTACTTC. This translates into CASQSLDKPYEQYF.